Listed below are T cell receptor beta chains from one sample, sequenced in a study of shared clonotypes between healthy human individuals. This table comes from immunoSEQ multiplex PCR, and its TCRdb copy is limited to in-frame clones, with some not included. This sample carries approximately 1.9 million clones, approximately 92% of them seen once, and the ten largest clones take around 1.7%. The specimen was naive CD8+ T cells from PBMCs. These receptors originate from a man between 18 and 29 years old in good health. Some clones in this sample may be carry-over from other donors' samples. The CDR3 runs from the conserved cysteine through the conserved F or W. D genes are given only for firm matches. Part of the rows lack a size; the others show once, few, many or a class for expanded clones.

abundance,d_gene,j_gene,v_gene,CDR3nt,CDR3aa
.,.,TRBJ1-5,TRBV9,TGTGCCAGCAGCGAGGCAGGAGCAAATCAGCCCCAGCATTTT,CASSEAGANQPQHF
.,.,TRBJ2-7,TRBV29-1,TGCAGCGTTGAAGACAGCCCCTACGAGCAGTACTTC,CSVEDSPYEQYF
.,.,TRBJ1-1,TRBV4-1,TGCGCCAGCAGCCAGGACCCGGGGCATAGGAACACTGAAGCTTTCTTT,CASSQDPGHRNTEAFF
.,TRBD1,TRBJ2-7,TRBV6-1,TGTGCCAGCACTATTACGGGACAGTCCTACGAGCAGTACTTC,CASTITGQSYEQYF
.,.,TRBJ1-4,TRBV4-3,TGCGCCAGCAGCCAAGAATGGGGTTTCGGGCAGGTTAAAGGAAAACTGTTTTTT,CASSQEWGFGQVKGKLFF
.,TRBD1,TRBJ1-5,TRBV27,TGTGCCAGCAGAACAGGGGGTTCTAATCAGCCCCAGCATTTT,CASRTGGSNQPQHF
.,TRBD1,TRBJ2-1,TRBV9,TGTGCCAGCAGCCCCCGACAGGGGTTCTACAATGAGCAGTTCTTC,CASSPRQGFYNEQFF
.,TRBD1,TRBJ1-5,TRBV25-1,TGTGCCAGCAGTGAACGACAGGGATCCCAGCCCCAGCATTTT,CASSERQGSQPQHF
.,.,TRBJ1-1,TRBV4-3,TGCGCCAGCAGCCAGGGCCTGCGGGAGGTTGAAGCTTTCTTT,CASSQGLREVEAFF
.,.,TRBJ2-1,TRBV5-6,TGTGCCAGCAGCTTGGGGCTAGCGCCTCAGTTCTTC,CASSLGLAPQFF
.,TRBD1,TRBJ2-6,TRBV11-2,TGTGCCAGCAGCCCAAGACGGGACAGCAGGGCCAACGTCCTGACTTTC,CASSPRRDSRANVLTF
.,TRBD1,TRBJ1-2,TRBV19,TGTGCCAGTAGTATGGGGACAGGGGACGGCTACACCTTC,CASSMGTGDGYTF
.,TRBD2,TRBJ2-2,TRBV27,TGTGCCAGCAGTCCCCGGAGTAGCGGGAGGTCGGGCACCGGGGAGCTGTTTTTT,CASSPRSSGRSGTGELFF
.,.,TRBJ2-1,TRBV28,TGTGCCAGCAGTTTGGTGGCAGCCTACAATGAGCAGTTCTTC,CASSLVAAYNEQFF
.,.,TRBJ2-7,TRBV27,TGTGCCAGCAGACAGGACTCCTACGAGCAGTACTTC,CASRQDSYEQYF
.,.,TRBJ1-1,TRBV6-6,TGTGCCAGCACCCGACAGGAAGCTTTCTTT,CASTRQEAFF
.,.,TRBJ1-2,TRBV6-5,TGTGCCAGCAGCGCCGAATACGGGGGCTGGGGAGGCTACACCTTC,CASSAEYGGWGGYTF
.,.,TRBJ2-7,TRBV27,TGTGCCAGCAGTGGGGGGGCGACCTCCTACGAGCAGTACTTC,CASSGGATSYEQYF
.,.,TRBJ1-4,TRBV7-9,TGTGCCAGCAGCCCCAGGAGTGAAAAACTGTTTTTT,CASSPRSEKLFF
.,TRBD1,TRBJ1-1,TRBV7-9,TGTGCCAGCAGCTTTCCAAGACAGGGGATAAACACTGAAGCTTTCTTT,CASSFPRQGINTEAFF
.,.,TRBJ2-5,TRBV27,TGTGCCAGCAGTTTATTCTTAGCCGTCGGGGTCCAGTACTTC,CASSLFLAVGVQYF
.,TRBD1,TRBJ2-7,TRBV6-1,TGTGCCAGCAGCCCACAGGGGCTAGTCTCCTACGAGCAGTACTTC,CASSPQGLVSYEQYF
.,.,TRBJ2-4,TRBV27,TGTGCCAGCAGTGGGCCTGGACGGGACTCCAAAAACATTCAGTACTTC,CASSGPGRDSKNIQYF
.,TRBD2,TRBJ2-1,TRBV27,TGTGCCAGCAGTGCCCGGGTAGCGGGAGGGAATGAGCAGTTCTTC,CASSARVAGGNEQFF
.,TRBD1,TRBJ1-5,TRBV6-5,TGTGCCAGCAGTACGACAGGGAGCGATCAGCCCCAGCATTTT,CASSTTGSDQPQHF
.,.,TRBJ2-1,TRBV19,TGTGCCAGTAGTATCGATGGGGAGGGGGCCTACAATGAGCAGTTCTTC,CASSIDGEGAYNEQFF
.,.,TRBJ1-1,TRBV6-5,TGTGCCAGCAGTTCCACCGGGGCCCTGGAAGCTTTCTTT,CASSSTGALEAFF
.,.,TRBJ1-1,TRBV4-1,TGCGCCAGCAGCCAAGTTTTGGGGGGGCCCACTGAAGCTTTCTTT,CASSQVLGGPTEAFF
.,.,TRBJ1-1,TRBV11-1,TGTGCCAGCAGCCCGCTGGAAACTGAAGCTTTCTTT,CASSPLETEAFF
.,.,TRBJ1-1,TRBV27,TGTGCCAGCAGAGGGGGGATGAACACTGAAGCTTTCTTT,CASRGGMNTEAFF
.,.,TRBJ2-3,TRBV28,TGTGCCAGCAGTTTATGGATGGCTAGTCCTAGCACAGATACGCAGTATTTT,CASSLWMASPSTDTQYF
.,.,TRBJ2-1,TRBV7-3,TGTGCCAGCAGCATAGCCCCCGGGACTGCGGATGAGCAGTTCTTC,CASSIAPGTADEQFF
.,TRBD1,TRBJ2-5,TRBV27,TGTGCCAGCGGAGACAGGGGGTTCGGTGAGACCCAGTACTTC,CASGDRGFGETQYF
.,.,TRBJ2-7,TRBV6-5,TGTGCCAGCAGTTACGTTGAGGGGTACGAGCAGTACTTC,CASSYVEGYEQYF
.,TRBD2,TRBJ2-1,TRBV19,TGTGCCAGTAGCCCCACTAGCGGGAGCTCATACAATGAGCAGTTCTTC,CASSPTSGSSYNEQFF
.,.,TRBJ1-5,TRBV11-2,TGTGCCAGCAGCTTTTCCGGGGGCAATCAGCCCCAGCATTTT,CASSFSGGNQPQHF
.,TRBD1,TRBJ2-7,TRBV7-2,TGTGCCAGCAGCTTAGGGACAGGGGTAGTCTACGAGCAGTACTTC,CASSLGTGVVYEQYF
.,TRBD1,TRBJ2-7,TRBV14,TGTGCCAGCAGCCAAGCTGAGACAGGGGCCCACGAGCAGTACTTC,CASSQAETGAHEQYF
.,TRBD2,TRBJ2-1,TRBV27,TGTGCCAGCAAGGGAAGCGGGAGGGCCCCCTACAATGAGCAGTTCTTC,CASKGSGRAPYNEQFF
.,.,TRBJ1-1,TRBV7-6,TGTGCCAGCAGCTTAGGGGGGGCGGACGCTTTCTTT,CASSLGGADAFF
.,TRBD2,TRBJ2-3,TRBV4-1,TGCGCCAGCAGCCACCCAGCGGGGGTTGGTTGGGATACGCAGTATTTT,CASSHPAGVGWDTQYF
.,.,TRBJ2-1,TRBV7-8,TGTGCCAGCAGCCGTGGTAGGGGCAATGAGCAGTTCTTC,CASSRGRGNEQFF
.,.,TRBJ2-2,TRBV28,TGTGCCAGCAGTTACCCAATGGGATCAGGAACTTGGACCGGGGAGCTGTTTTTT,CASSYPMGSGTWTGELFF
.,.,TRBJ1-1,TRBV29-1,TGCAGCGTACGCTTGGACCTCTCTGCTTTCTTT,CSVRLDLSAFF
once,.,TRBJ2-2,TRBV6-6,TGTGCCAGCAGTTACGCCAACACCGGGGAGCTGTTTTTT,CASSYANTGELFF
.,.,TRBJ2-2,TRBV7-8,TGTGCCAGCAGCTTAGACAGGACTAACACCGGGGAGCTGTTTTTT,CASSLDRTNTGELFF
.,.,TRBJ2-3,TRBV2,TGTGCCAGCAGTGAATGGGTAGCAACCACAGATACGCAGTATTTT,CASSEWVATTDTQYF
few,.,TRBJ1-1,TRBV10-3,TGTGCCATCAGGACGATTAACACTGAAGCTTTCTTT,CAIRTINTEAFF
.,TRBD2,TRBJ2-4,TRBV4-3,TGCGCCAGCAGCCAAGGGAGCGGGAGGGCCGGGAACATTCAGTACTTC,CASSQGSGRAGNIQYF
once,TRBD2,TRBJ2-7,TRBV27,TGTGCCAGCAGTCCACTAGCGGGACCATTCTACGAGCAGTACTTC,CASSPLAGPFYEQYF
.,.,TRBJ2-7,TRBV27,TGTGCCAGCCGGAACTCCGTCTCCTACGAGCAGTACTTC,CASRNSVSYEQYF
.,TRBD2,TRBJ2-3,TRBV27,TGTGCCAGCAGTGAGACTAGCGGGATGCCGTATACGCAGTATTTT,CASSETSGMPYTQYF
.,.,TRBJ2-7,TRBV5-1,TGCGCCAGCAGCTTGCAGGGATACGAGCAGTACTTC,CASSLQGYEQYF
.,.,TRBJ2-7,TRBV5-1,TGCGCCAGCAGCGACCAGGCCAACTACGAGCAGTACTTC,CASSDQANYEQYF